The next 4 T cell receptor beta chains were all read from a single sample in a study of early T cells in non-severe SARS-CoV-2 infection. TCRdb independently ran MiXCR on the 5' RACE reads; one entry per CDR3 protein. The sample shows around 50,000 distinct CDR3 sequences, 11% of them seen only once. The sequenced sample was whole blood. The receptor set was obtained from an adult who was a healthcare worker with PCR-confirmed SARS-CoV-2 infection or an uninfected control (not recorded which).

The chain carries TRBV20-1 and TRBJ2-7; tentatively, D is TRBD1 (6 bases). The CDR3 totals 14 residues. The germline gives CDR1 DFQATT, CDR2 SNEGSKA (reference sequence). Trimming took off 1 base at V and 1 base at J, with 11 bases between the two ends. The CDR3 nucleotides are TGCAGTGCTAGAGTCCCAGGGGTGTCCTACGAGCAGTACTTC. Translating it yields CSARVPGVSYEQYF.

The gene calls are TRBV15 and TRBJ2-4; D not certain. V was shortened by 0 bases and J by 0 bases, with 18 bases between the two germline ends. The germline CDR1 and CDR2 sequences are LNHNV and YYDKDF (reference sequence). There are 19 residues in the CDR3. CDR3 DNA sequence: TGTGCCACCAGCAGAGAATTTATCGGCCAAAAACTAGCCAAAAACATTCAGTACTTC. It translates to CATSREFIGQKLAKNIQYF.

This clonotype was counted at least ten times. The rearrangement links TRBV27 to TRBJ2-7, with D possibly matching TRBD2 (5 bases). The CDR3 sequence is 15 residues long. CDR1 is MNHEY and CDR2 is SMNVEV in the germline V gene (reference sequence). V lost 6 bases and J 3 bases, leaving 18 bases between the germline ends. The CDR3 DNA follows: TGTGCCAGCAGAGGCGAGGGAAGAGGCCACTACGAGCAGTACTTC. Protein: CASRGEGRGHYEQYF.

This clonotype was counted many times. V and J are TRBV7-9 and TRBJ2-7, with TRBD1 matching over 7 bases. The CDR3 length is 13 residues. The V gene's germline CDR1 is SEHNR and CDR2 FQNEAQ (reference sequence). Germline trimming cut 1 base from V and 5 bases from J; bases unmatched to any gene: 2. CDR3 bases: TGTGCCAGCAGCTTAGACAGGGGTGACGAGCAGTACTTC. It specifies CASSLDRGDEQYF.